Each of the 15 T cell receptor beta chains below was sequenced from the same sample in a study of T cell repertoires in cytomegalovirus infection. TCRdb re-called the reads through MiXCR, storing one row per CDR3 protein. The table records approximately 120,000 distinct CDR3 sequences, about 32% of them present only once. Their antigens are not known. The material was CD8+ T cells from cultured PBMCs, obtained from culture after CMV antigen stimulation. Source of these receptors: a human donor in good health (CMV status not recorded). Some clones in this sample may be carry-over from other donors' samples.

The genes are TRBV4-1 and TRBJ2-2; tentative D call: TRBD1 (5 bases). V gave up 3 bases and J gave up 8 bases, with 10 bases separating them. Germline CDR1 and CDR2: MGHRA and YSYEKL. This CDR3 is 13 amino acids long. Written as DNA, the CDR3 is TGCGCCAGCAGCCATGCAGGGTCTGGGGAGCTGTTTTTT. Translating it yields CASSHAGSGELFF.

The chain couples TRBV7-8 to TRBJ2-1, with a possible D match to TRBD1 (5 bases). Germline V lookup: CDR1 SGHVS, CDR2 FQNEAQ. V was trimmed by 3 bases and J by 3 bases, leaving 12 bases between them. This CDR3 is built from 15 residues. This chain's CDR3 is CASSLGPANYNEQFF. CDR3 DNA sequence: TGTGCCAGCAGCTTGGGGCCTGCCAACTACAATGAGCAGTTCTTC.

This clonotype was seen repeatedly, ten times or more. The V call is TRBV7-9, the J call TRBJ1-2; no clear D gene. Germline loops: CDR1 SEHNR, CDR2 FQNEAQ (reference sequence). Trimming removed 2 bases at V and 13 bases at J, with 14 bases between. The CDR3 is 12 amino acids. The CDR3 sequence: CASSLPQASPTF. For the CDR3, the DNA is TGTGCCAGCAGCTTACCTCAGGCGTCACCCACCTTC.

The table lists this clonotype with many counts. The CDR3 bases are TGTGCCAGCAGCCAAGACCCCACACGAATCACAGATACGCAGTATTTT. Amino acids: CASSQDPTRITDTQYF. This chain connects TRBV3-1 to TRBJ2-3; D is ambiguous. This CDR3 is 16 amino acids long. Between the trimmed V and J ends, which lost 0 bases and 2 bases, there was a span of 12 bases. The germline V gene has CDR1 LGHDT and CDR2 YNNKEL (reference sequence).

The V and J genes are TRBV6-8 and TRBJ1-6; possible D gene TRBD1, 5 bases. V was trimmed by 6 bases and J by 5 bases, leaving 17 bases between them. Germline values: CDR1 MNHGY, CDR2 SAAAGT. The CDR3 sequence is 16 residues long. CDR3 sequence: CASSYERGVDNSPLHF. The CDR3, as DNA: TGTGCCAGCAGCTATGAGCGGGGGGTCGATAATTCACCCCTCCACTTT.

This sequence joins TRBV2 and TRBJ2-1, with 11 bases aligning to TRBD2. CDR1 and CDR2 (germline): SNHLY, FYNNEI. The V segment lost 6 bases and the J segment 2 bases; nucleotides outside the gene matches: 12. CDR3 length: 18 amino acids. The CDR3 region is CASSRWLAGGLTYNEQFF. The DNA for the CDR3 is TGTGCCAGCAGCCGATGGCTAGCGGGGGGCCTAACCTACAATGAGCAGTTCTTC.

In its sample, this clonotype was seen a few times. This chain's CDR3 is CASSYPGTGHYGYTF. Here the CDR3 DNA reads TGTGCCAGCAGTTACCCAGGGACAGGACACTATGGCTACACCTTC. The V and J genes are TRBV6-6 and TRBJ1-2; TRBD1 matches at 8 bases. Germline V gene sequence: CDR1 MNHNY, CDR2 SVGAGI (reference sequence). The CDR3 sequence is 15 residues long. J gave up 3 bases and V 2 bases, and 5 bases lay outside the gene matches.

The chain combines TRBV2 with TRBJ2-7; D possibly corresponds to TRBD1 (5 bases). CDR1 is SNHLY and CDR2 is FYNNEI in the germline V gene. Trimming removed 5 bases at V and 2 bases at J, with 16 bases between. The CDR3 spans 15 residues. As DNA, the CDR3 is TGTGCCAGCAGTCGTCCCGAGACAGAGACCTACGAGCAGTACTTC. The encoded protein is CASSRPETETYEQYF.

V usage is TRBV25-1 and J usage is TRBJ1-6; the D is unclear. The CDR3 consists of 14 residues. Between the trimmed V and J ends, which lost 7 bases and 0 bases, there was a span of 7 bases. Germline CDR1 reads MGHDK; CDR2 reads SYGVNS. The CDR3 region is CASTAGSYNSPLHF. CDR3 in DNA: TGTGCCAGCACGGCGGGCTCCTATAATTCACCCCTCCACTTT.

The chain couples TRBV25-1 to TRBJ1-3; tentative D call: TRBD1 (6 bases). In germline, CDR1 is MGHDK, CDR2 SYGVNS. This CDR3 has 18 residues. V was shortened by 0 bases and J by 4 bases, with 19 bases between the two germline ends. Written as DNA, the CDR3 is TGTGCCAGCAGTGAATATTTCGAGGACAGCCGACTAGGAAACACCATATATTTT. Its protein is CASSEYFEDSRLGNTIYF.

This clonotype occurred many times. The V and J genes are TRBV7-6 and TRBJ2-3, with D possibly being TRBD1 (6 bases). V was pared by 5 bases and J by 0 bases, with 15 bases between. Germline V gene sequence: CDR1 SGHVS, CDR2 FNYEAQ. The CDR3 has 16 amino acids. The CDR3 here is CASSPRRGTSTDTQYF. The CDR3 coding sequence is TGTGCCAGCAGCCCCCGTAGGGGGACGAGCACAGATACGCAGTATTTT. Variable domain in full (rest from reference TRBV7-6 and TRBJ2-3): GAGVSQSPRYKVTKRGQDVALRCDPISGHVSLYWYRQALGQGPEFLTYFNYEAQQDKSGLPNDRFSAERPEGSISTLTIQRTEQRDSAMYRCASSPRRGTSTDTQYFGPGTRLTVL.

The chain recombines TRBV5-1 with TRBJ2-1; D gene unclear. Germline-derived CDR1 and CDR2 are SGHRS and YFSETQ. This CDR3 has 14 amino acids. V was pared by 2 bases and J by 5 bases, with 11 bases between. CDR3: CASSFAHVDNEQFF. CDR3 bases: TGCGCCAGCAGCTTCGCCCACGTGGACAATGAGCAGTTCTTC.

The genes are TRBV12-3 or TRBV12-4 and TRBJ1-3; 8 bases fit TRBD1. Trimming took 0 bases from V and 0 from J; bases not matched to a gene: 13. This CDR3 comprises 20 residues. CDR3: CASSLAAGTGPYRSGNTIYF. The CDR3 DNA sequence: TGTGCCAGCAGTTTAGCCGCCGGGACAGGACCCTATCGCTCTGGAAACACCATATATTTT.

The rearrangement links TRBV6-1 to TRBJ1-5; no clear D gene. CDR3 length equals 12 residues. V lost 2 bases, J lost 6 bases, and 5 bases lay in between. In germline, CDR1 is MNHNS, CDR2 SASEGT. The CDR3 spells CASSEWAQPQHF. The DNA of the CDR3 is TGTGCCAGCAGTGAATGGGCTCAGCCCCAGCATTTT.

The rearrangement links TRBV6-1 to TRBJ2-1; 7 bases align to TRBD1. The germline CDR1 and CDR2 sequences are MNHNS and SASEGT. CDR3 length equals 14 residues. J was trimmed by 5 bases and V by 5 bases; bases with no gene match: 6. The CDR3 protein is CASSKGQENNEQFF. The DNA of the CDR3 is TGTGCCAGCAGTAAAGGACAGGAGAACAATGAGCAGTTCTTC.